The 10 T cell receptor beta chains reported below all come from one sample, sequenced in a study of metastatic and nonmetastatic thyroid tumors. Prior to thyroid surgery, none of the patients had received any treatment. TCRdb re-clonotyped the PCR reads via MiXCR. The table has tens of thousands of clones, approximately 20% seen once; the top ten hold under 30%. Specimen: blood. These receptors were obtained from a female donor with papillary thyroid cancer or a benign thyroid nodule (not recorded which). Some clones in this sample may be carry-over from other donors' samples.

This clone was recorded many times. V is TRBV7-9 and J is TRBJ2-3, with a weak D call TRBD2 (6 bases). The ends were cut back, 0 bases at V and 4 bases at J, with 11 bases in the middle. The CDR3 sequence is 15 residues long. The germline V gene encodes CDR1 SEHNR and CDR2 FQNEAQ (reference sequence). CDR3 bases: TGTGCCAGCAGCTTAGCTAGCGGTGACGCAGATACGCAGTATTTT. It encodes CASSLASGDADTQYF.

This clone counts as medium-sized. J is TRBJ2-7 and V is TRBV2; the D gene is possibly TRBD1 (6 bases). V shed 5 bases and J shed 4 bases, with 9 bases lying between them. Germline V gene sequence: CDR1 SNHLY, CDR2 FYNNEI. CDR3 length: 12 residues. CDR3 amino acids: CASSPQGYEQYF. The CDR3 nucleotides are TGTGCCAGCAGTCCACAGGGTTACGAGCAGTACTTC.

Many counts were recorded for this clone. This chain uses TRBV5-1 with TRBJ1-5; D call uncertain. The CDR3 consists of 14 residues. Between the trimmed V and J ends, which lost 3 bases and 4 bases, there was a span of 11 bases. Germline lookup yields CDR1 SGHRS and CDR2 YFSETQ. The CDR3 DNA follows: TGCGCCAGCAGCTCCGGGTCTGGGAATCAGCCCCAGCATTTT. Protein product: CASSSGSGNQPQHF.

The V call is TRBV20-1, the J call TRBJ2-7, with unresolved D. The CDR3 contains 14 residues. Trimming removed 6 bases at V and 0 bases at J, with 15 bases between. The germline V gene encodes CDR1 DFQATT and CDR2 SNEGSKA (reference sequence). CDR3 sequence reads: CSAPDILSSYEQYF. The CDR3 DNA reads TGCAGTGCCCCCGACATTTTAAGCTCCTACGAGCAGTACTTC.

This clone showed up many times. The chain is built from TRBV12-3 or TRBV12-4 and TRBJ2-3, with 8 bases lining up with TRBD2. V shed 3 bases, J shed 0 bases, and the junction held 5 bases outside the gene matches. This CDR3 contains 16 residues. The CDR3 region has the DNA TGTGCCAGCAGTTTTCAGCGGGAGTCGAGCACAGATACGCAGTATTTT. It is translated as CASSFQRESSTDTQYF.

This clone was counted between two and nine times. The junction shows a germline mismatch at one end, possibly a read error. The rearrangement joins TRBV6-6 to TRBJ2-7, with 9 bases matching TRBD1. The CDR3 is 17 amino acids. Germline values: CDR1 MNHNY, CDR2 SVGAGI (reference sequence). Here the CDR3 reads CASIYIGDRVVTYEQYF. CDR3 nucleotide sequence: TGTGCCAGCATTTACATCGGGGACAGGGTCGTAACCTACGAGCAGTACTTC.

Only one count was recorded for this clone. CDR3 nucleotide sequence: TGCAGTGCTTTACAGGGGAAATCCTACGAGCAGTACTTC. It is translated as CSALQGKSYEQYF. The rearrangement joins TRBV20-1 to TRBJ2-7; the match to TRBD1 covers 7 bases. Germline assignment: CDR1 DFQATT and CDR2 SNEGSKA (reference sequence). The CDR3 totals 13 residues. J lost 1 base, V lost 5 bases, and 5 bases had no gene match.

This clone was counted ten times or more. The rearrangement links TRBV14 to TRBJ1-2; D is undetermined. V dropped 0 bases and J dropped 7 bases, with 3 bases sitting between them. The CDR3 has 11 residues. Germline V gives CDR1 SGHDN, CDR2 FVKESK. The CDR3 DNA sequence: TGTGCCAGCAGCCAAGAGGCTGGCTACACCTTC. Residues: CASSQEAGYTF.

Sample share makes this clone medium-sized. The chain uses TRBV3-1 and TRBJ2-7; D is ambiguous. Deletions cut 2 bases from V and 0 bases from J, with 8 bases between. The CDR3 consists of 14 residues. CDR1 LGHDT and CDR2 YNNKEL come from the germline V gene (reference sequence). The CDR3 coding sequence is TGTGCCAGCAGCCAAATGGGCAACTCCTACGAGCAGTACTTC. Protein product: CASSQMGNSYEQYF.

This rearrangement joins TRBV6-1 to TRBJ2-5; D is unresolved. The germline CDR1 and CDR2 sequences are MNHNS and SASEGT. This CDR3 spans 15 amino acids. Trimming pared 7 bases from V and 7 bases from J, leaving 22 bases between. The DNA for the CDR3 is TGTGCCAGCACCCTCGAGTGGCCAACTTCCGGGACCCAGTACTTC. As protein: CASTLEWPTSGTQYF.